This TCR beta chain was retrieved from a study of regulatory T cells in long-lasting Graves disease. Whole-study findings and limits: TRBV28, TRBJ1-2 and TRBJ2-5 were favored in persistent disease. Persistent cases of Graves' showed reduced TCR diversity relative to newly diagnosed patients.

Germline CDR1 is SGHTA and CDR2 is FQGNSA. This CDR3 has 17 amino acids. Germline trimming cut 5 bases from V and 6 bases from J; bases unmatched to any gene: 11. Arm-PCR of CDR3 regions and iRepertoire HTBI primers were used to build TCR beta libraries. Each CDR3 protein gets one entry after TCRdb re-called the multiplex PCR reads with MiXCR. The sample holds a few hundred thousand distinct CDR3 sequences, 12% seen once. Time point: newly diagnosed GD, antithyroid drugs for less than 3 months. Construction of the TCR library relied on RNA isolated from PBMCs. This clonotype was seen at least ten times. Its matching antigen is unknown. These sequences were also reported in another study, on T cells in Graves' hyperthyroidism and ophthalmopathy.

This TCR was sampled from a woman aged 18-29 years with Graves disease. This chain joins TRBV7-2 and TRBJ1-4; 11 positions match TRBD1. This specimen consisted of peripheral blood mononuclear cells (PBMCs), obtained at new diagnosis, from a patient treated with antithyroid drugs. CDR3: CASSPQPMDRGHEKLFF. The CDR3 bases are TGTGCCAGCAGCCCCCAACCAATGGACAGGGGGCATGAAAAACTGTTTTTT. Supplemented by reference TRBV7-2 and TRBJ1-4, the full variable domain reads GAGVSQSPSNKVTEKGKDVELRCDPISGHTALYWYRQSLGQGLEFLIYFQGNSAPDKSGLPSDRFSAERTGGSVSTLTIQRTQQEDSAVYLCASSPQPMDRGHEKLFFGSGTQLSVL.